This T cell receptor (beta chain) comes out of a study of chemoradiotherapy in HPV16-positive cancers. Clones were read by immunoSEQ multiplex PCR, and TCRdb kept only the in-frame ones, dropping some. This sample carries 9,500 to 12,000 clones, approximately 90% of them seen once, and the ten largest clones take around 1.7%. The receptor was derived from a human donor with HPV-associated anogenital cancer. This sample comprised blood, obtained from a patient who underwent chemoradiotherapy.

CDR3 nucleotides: TGTGCCAGCATGCCGGGCCTCTATGGCTACACCTTC. Its protein product is CASMPGLYGYTF. The chain uses TRBV6-4 and TRBJ1-2; D remains ambiguous. The V end lost 7 bases, the J end lost 4 bases, and 10 bases lay between the germline ends. The germline V gene has CDR1 MRHNA and CDR2 SNTAGT. The CDR3 extends over 12 amino acids.